This record concerns one TCR beta chain sequence. The antigen is not known. Before the COVID-19 pandemic, during about 2011-2019, CD4+ T cells were taken from unexposed donors. Cryopreserved PBMCs were CD4-enriched, then split into naive and memory cells. Here immunoSEQ multiplex PCR was the method, and the copy in TCRdb shows in-frame clones only, minus some. The sample carries under 90,000 clones, over 90% recorded once. The CDR3 is made up of 15 amino acids. Per germline, CDR1 SQVTM and CDR2 ANQGSEA. V was shortened by 6 bases and J by 4 bases, with 16 bases between the two germline ends. The data were obtained in a study of CD4 T cells in relation to SARS-CoV-2 and coronaviruses. Overall study: The restricting HLA molecule for shared crossreactive spike epitopes was mapped. Overall study results and limits: The cross-reactivity analysis covered only spike protein, not other viral proteins. Memory recall responses, not primary responses primed in culture, are what the assay detects.

The genes are TRBV29-1 and TRBJ2-6; a possible D gene is TRBD1 (6 bases). The sequencing input was naive CD4+ T cells from PBMCs. The subset is: naive CD4+ T cells isolated by negative enrichment. The TCR was taken from a human donor in good health. The CDR3 loop reads CSVDTGSSGANVLTF. CDR3 nucleotide sequence: TGCAGCGTCGACACAGGGTCTTCCGGGGCCAACGTCCTGACTTTC.